Below are 22 T cell receptor beta chains sequenced from a single sample in a study of long-term antiretroviral therapy in people with HIV. They ran version v3.0 of the immunoSEQ assay at survey level. Clones were read by immunoSEQ multiplex PCR, and TCRdb kept only the in-frame ones, dropping some. In the table there are fewer than 40,000 clones, almost 97% of which are singletons. Sequences were derived from unsorted PBMCs, sampled 6.9 years after starting antiretroviral therapy. These receptors all stem from a man aged 25 to 40 with HIV.

This chain joins TRBV19 and TRBJ2-5, with 9 positions matching TRBD2. The CDR3 covers 16 residues. Unmatched junction bases numbered 9, after V lost 2 bases and J lost 5 bases. From germline, CDR1 is LNHDA and CDR2 SQIVND (reference sequence). The CDR3 bases are TGTGCCAGTAGTATACTCCTAGCGGGGAGGTTGGAGACCCAGTACTTC. It yields the protein CASSILLAGRLETQYF.

This clone was detected once. The rearrangement joins TRBV2 to TRBJ1-1; no definite D call. The CDR3 extends over 14 amino acids. Trimming took off 2 bases at V and 0 bases at J, with 7 bases between the two ends. Per germline, CDR1 SNHLY and CDR2 FYNNEI. The CDR3 spells CASSENTLNTEAFF. For the CDR3, the DNA is TGTGCCAGCAGTGAAAACACTCTGAACACTGAAGCTTTCTTT.

The chain has TRBV5-1 and TRBJ2-1; a weak D match, TRBD2 (6 bases). V was clipped by 6 bases and J by 5 bases, with 18 bases between them. The CDR3 loop spans 15 amino acids. Germline-derived CDR1 and CDR2 are SGHRS and YFSETQ. The CDR3 is CASTYPWRGNNEQFF. The DNA of the CDR3 is TGCGCCAGCACCTATCCCTGGCGGGGAAACAATGAGCAGTTCTTC.

The J gene is TRBJ1-1, the V gene TRBV7-9; D is undetermined. This CDR3 region has 12 residues. Germline values: CDR1 SEHNR, CDR2 FQNEAQ (reference sequence). The V end was cut by 1 base, the J end by 7 bases, with 7 bases between. DNA of the CDR3: TGTGCCAGCAGCTTAGGTCAGGATGAAGCTTTCTTT. Translating gives CASSLGQDEAFF. The full variable domain, in which reference TRBV7-9 and TRBJ1-1 provide the parts outside the CDR3, is DTGVSQNPRHKITKRGQNVTFRCDPISEHNRLYWYRQTLGQGPEFLTYFQNEAQLEKSRLLSDRFSAERPKGSFSTLEIQRTEQGDSAMYLCASSLGQDEAFFGQGTRLTVV.

The V and J genes are TRBV27 and TRBJ1-4, with a weak D call TRBD1 (5 bases). CDR3 size: 15 residues. CDR1 MNHEY and CDR2 SMNVEV come from the germline V gene (reference sequence). Trimming took off 6 bases at V and 8 bases at J, with 19 bases between the two ends. CDR3 nucleotides: TGTGCCAGCAGCCCCCTTATGACAGAACGAGAAAAACTGTTTTTT. Translated: CASSPLMTEREKLFF.

V is TRBV5-5 and J is TRBJ1-3; 9 bases align to TRBD1. Germline V CDR1 and CDR2: SGHKS, YYEKEE (reference sequence). CDR3 length: 18 amino acids. V was clipped by 2 bases and J by 7 bases; unmatched bases: 16. CDR3 sequence (DNA): TGTGCCAGCAGCTTCGGGACAGGGAGTGCAACTCTCAGCAACACCATATATTTT. Amino acids: CASSFGTGSATLSNTIYF.

The chain employs TRBV7-2 and TRBJ2-5; no reliable D call. V was shortened by 0 bases and J by 0 bases, with 2 bases between the two germline ends. Per the germline V gene, CDR1 is SGHTA and CDR2 is FQGNSA. This CDR3 is 13 amino acids long. Written as DNA, the CDR3 is TGTGCCAGCAGCTTAGCGGACCAAGAGACCCAGTACTTC. Its protein is CASSLADQETQYF.

V gene TRBV10-3 combines with J gene TRBJ1-5; the match to TRBD1 covers 9 bases. CDR1 is ENHRY, CDR2 SYGVKD, per germline. This CDR3 is built from 17 residues. The trim removed 0 bases at V and 5 bases at J, leaving 8 bases unmatched. CDR3: CAISESTGQGIHQPQHF. The CDR3 nucleotides are TGTGCCATCAGTGAGTCGACGGGACAGGGAATACATCAGCCCCAGCATTTT.

The chain has TRBV18 and TRBJ1-4; no clear D. The CDR3 sequence is 12 residues long. V gave up 2 bases and J gave up 8 bases, with 6 bases separating them. Looked up from germline, CDR1 is KGHSH and CDR2 is LQKENI. This chain's CDR3 is CASSPTREKLFF. The DNA for the CDR3 is TGTGCCAGCTCACCAACAAGGGAAAAACTGTTTTTT.

The chain carries TRBV21-1 and TRBJ2-1; the table's D call, TRBD2, has no DNA check behind it. TRBV21-1 is listed as a pseudogene. The CDR3 is 15 residues long. The chain's CDR3 is CAVTGTGLCDNEQFF. The CDR3 coding sequence is TGTGCCGTTACCGGAACGGGGTTATGCGACAATGAGCAGTTCTTC.

V usage is TRBV7-2 and J usage is TRBJ1-6; no clear D. The CDR3 loop spans 13 amino acids. The germline V and J ends were trimmed by 1 base and 9 bases, with 7 bases remaining between them. The V gene's germline CDR1 is SGHTA and CDR2 FQGNSA. The CDR3 DNA follows: TGTGCCAGCAGCTTAGGTGGTCGTTCACCCCTCCACTTT. Its translation: CASSLGGRSPLHF.

CDR3 protein: CAWSAVAGVGEQFF. For the CDR3, the DNA is TGTGCCTGGAGTGCAGTAGCGGGAGTAGGTGAGCAGTTCTTC. The chain recombines TRBV30 with TRBJ2-1; 9 bases match TRBD2. The CDR3 is made up of 14 amino acids. Unmatched junction bases numbered 7, after V lost 1 base and J lost 9 bases. The germline gives CDR1 GTSNPN, CDR2 SVGIG (reference sequence).

The genes are TRBV6-5 and TRBJ2-7; D is possibly TRBD2 (5 bases). The V gene lost 6 bases and the J gene lost 4 bases, with 19 bases spanning the gap. This CDR3 has 15 residues. Germline values: CDR1 MNHEY, CDR2 SVGAGI. The CDR3 DNA follows: TGTGCCAGCAGCCACCGGGGTGAGATGGGATACGAGCAGTACTTC. Translated: CASSHRGEMGYEQYF.

V is TRBV2 and J is TRBJ2-2; 9 nucleotides align to TRBD1. The germline V gene has CDR1 SNHLY and CDR2 FYNNEI. V was clipped by 6 bases and J by 4 bases; unmatched bases: 9. This CDR3 has 16 residues. The DNA of the CDR3 is TGTGCCAGCAGACCACGGACAGGGGAGATCACCGGGGAGCTGTTTTTT. This codes for CASRPRTGEITGELFF.

CDR3 region: CASSVGGDRTYEQYF. CDR3 DNA sequence: TGTGCCAGCAGCGTAGGGGGTGATCGTACCTACGAGCAGTACTTC. The chain combines TRBV9 with TRBJ2-7; no definite D call. This CDR3 has 15 residues. CDR1 and CDR2 from the germline V gene are SGDLS and YYNGEE. V was shortened by 0 bases and J by 2 bases, with 12 bases between the two germline ends.

This rearrangement joins TRBV4-3 to TRBJ2-7; D gene unclear. The ends were cut back, 0 bases at V and 2 bases at J, with 5 bases in the middle. Germline loops: CDR1 LGHNA, CDR2 YSLEER. The CDR3 loop spans 13 amino acids. This CDR3 is CASSQDFTYEQYF. The CDR3 DNA is TGCGCCAGCAGCCAAGACTTTACCTACGAGCAGTACTTC.

The rearrangement uses TRBV6-5 and TRBJ2-2; D possibly corresponds to TRBD2 (7 bases). The V end lost 2 bases, the J end lost 4 bases, and 14 bases lay between the germline ends. The CDR3 has 16 residues. The germline V gene encodes CDR1 MNHEY and CDR2 SVGAGI. The CDR3 coding sequence is TGTGCCAGCAGTTACAGGGGGGGAGAGGTCACCGGGGAGCTGTTTTTT. Its translation: CASSYRGGEVTGELFF.

The CDR3 coding sequence is TGTGCCAGCAGTCCCGCTAGGAGCTCTGGGGCCAACGTCCTGACTTTC. It encodes CASSPARSSGANVLTF. The chain combines TRBV14 with TRBJ2-6; no clear D. The germline V and J ends were trimmed by 6 bases and 0 bases, with 12 bases remaining between them. Germline V gene data show CDR1 as SGHDN and CDR2 as FVKESK. This CDR3 comprises 16 residues. Full variable domain (rest looked up from reference TRBV14 and TRBJ2-6): EAGVTQFPSHSVIEKGQTVTLRCDPISGHDNLYWYRRVMGKEIKFLLHFVKESKQDESGMPNNRFLAERTGGTYSTLKVQPAELEDSGVYFCASSPARSSGANVLTFGAGSRLTVL.

V usage is TRBV29-1 and J usage is TRBJ1-2; D not certain. The CDR3 is 12 residues long. The V gene's germline CDR1 is SQVTM and CDR2 ANQGSEA. The V end was cut by 7 bases, the J end by 2 bases, with 11 bases between. Here the CDR3 DNA reads TGCAGCGCGACCATACCCAACTATGGCTACACCTTC. This codes for CSATIPNYGYTF. Using reference TRBV29-1 and TRBJ1-2 for the parts outside the CDR3, the full variable domain is SAVISQKPSRDICQRGTSLTIQCQVDSQVTMMFWYRQQPGQSLTLIATANQGSEATYESGFVIDKFPISRPNLTFSTLTVSNMSPEDSSIYLCSATIPNYGYTFGSGTRLTVV.

The chain combines TRBV19 with TRBJ2-7; 7 bases align to TRBD2. This CDR3 contains 14 residues. V lost 3 bases to trimming and J lost 2 bases; unmatched junction nucleotides: 4. Germline V gives CDR1 LNHDA, CDR2 SQIVND (reference sequence). The CDR3 DNA reads TGTGCCAGTAGTATTAGCGGGCACACCTACGAGCAGTACTTC. Translated, it gives CASSISGHTYEQYF.

The chain is built from TRBV2 and TRBJ2-3; possibly TRBD1 for D (7 bases). The V gene's germline CDR1 is SNHLY and CDR2 FYNNEI. The V gene lost 10 bases and the J gene lost 2 bases, with 19 bases spanning the gap. The length of the CDR3 is 15 residues. The CDR3 coding sequence is TGTGCCATCGCTAGTGGGGGGACAGACACAGATACGCAGTATTTT. Translating gives CAIASGGTDTDTQYF.

The rearrangement joins TRBV2 to TRBJ2-7, with unresolved D. V lost 3 bases and J lost 0, with 6 bases in between. CDR1 and CDR2 (germline): SNHLY, FYNNEI. The CDR3 has 13 amino acids. CDR3: CASSDISSYEQYF. The CDR3 DNA reads as TGTGCCAGCAGTGATATCTCCTCCTACGAGCAGTACTTC.